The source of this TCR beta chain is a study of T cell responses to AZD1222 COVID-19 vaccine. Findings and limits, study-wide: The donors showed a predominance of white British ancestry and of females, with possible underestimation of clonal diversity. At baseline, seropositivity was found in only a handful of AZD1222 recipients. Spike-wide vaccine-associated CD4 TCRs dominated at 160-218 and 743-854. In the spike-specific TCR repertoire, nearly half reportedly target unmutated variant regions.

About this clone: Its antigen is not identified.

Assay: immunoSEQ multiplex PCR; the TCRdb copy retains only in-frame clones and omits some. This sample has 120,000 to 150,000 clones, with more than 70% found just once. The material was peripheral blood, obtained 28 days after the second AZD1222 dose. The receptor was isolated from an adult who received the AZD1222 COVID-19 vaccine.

CDR3 in DNA: TGTGCCAGTACCCAGAGGGGGATCGCCGGGGAGCTGTTTTTT. It is translated as CASTQRGIAGELFF. This chain connects TRBV19 to TRBJ2-2, with D possibly TRBD1 on 6 matching bases. The germline V gene has CDR1 LNHDA and CDR2 SQIVND (reference sequence). V lost 7 bases and J 6 bases, leaving 15 bases between the germline ends. CDR3 length equals 14 residues.